These 18 T cell receptor beta chains were sequenced from one sample in a study of CD8 T cells in Susac syndrome. RNA was extracted with the RNeasy kit, and a quantity of about 0.5 to 1 ug was reverse transcribed using random hexamers. TCRdb passed the immunoSEQ multiplex PCR reads through MiXCR, listing each CDR3 protein once. The sample carries 120,000 or so distinct CDR3 sequences, approximately 96% recorded once. Material for sequencing was CD8+ T cells from PBMCs. Every receptor here comes from a human donor with Susac syndrome.

V usage is TRBV4-2 and J usage is TRBJ2-5, with TRBD2 identical over 16 bases. The length of the CDR3 is 14 residues. V was clipped by 8 bases and J by 13 bases; unmatched bases: 10. CDR1 is LGHNA and CDR2 is YNFKEQ in the germline V gene. The CDR3, as DNA: TGTGCCAGCTCCGAACCGGGACTAGCGGGGGGGCCGTACTTC. This encodes CASSEPGLAGGPYF.

The rearrangement joins TRBV19 to TRBJ1-5, with D possibly TRBD1 on 6 matching bases. Trimming removed 4 bases from V and 3 bases from J, with 10 bases in between. Germline values: CDR1 LNHDA, CDR2 SQIVND (reference sequence). The CDR3 is made up of 14 amino acids. CDR3 DNA sequence: TGTGCCAGTAGTACAGGACAGTACAATCAGCCCCAGCATTTT. Translated, it gives CASSTGQYNQPQHF.

This rearrangement joins TRBV2 to TRBJ1-2, with D unresolved. V lost 4 bases, J lost 7 bases, and 10 bases lay in between. CDR3 length: 12 amino acids. Germline values: CDR1 SNHLY, CDR2 FYNNEI. The DNA of the CDR3 is TGTGCCAGCAGTGGAAGCGTTTCTGGCTACACCTTC. Protein product: CASSGSVSGYTF.

The V call is TRBV4-1, the J call TRBJ2-1; 11 bases agree with TRBD2. The V gene's germline CDR1 is MGHRA and CDR2 YSYEKL. The V segment lost 3 bases and the J segment 15 bases; nucleotides outside the gene matches: 10. The CDR3 is made up of 14 amino acids. The CDR3 DNA reads TGCGCCAGCAGCCATTTGACTAGCGGGGACCCCGGGTTCTTC. Protein sequence: CASSHLTSGDPGFF.

The chain couples TRBV27 to TRBJ2-7; 7 nucleotides align to TRBD1. The J segment lost 5 bases and the V segment lost 5 bases, leaving 3 bases of the junction unmatched. Germline CDR1 and CDR2: MNHEY and SMNVEV (reference sequence). The CDR3 spans 12 residues. The CDR3 region has the DNA TGTGCCAGCAGTCGGACAGGCAACGAGCAGTACTTC. It specifies CASSRTGNEQYF.

V usage is TRBV20-1 and J usage is TRBJ1-2; D uncertain. The CDR3 consists of 12 residues. Germline V CDR1 and CDR2: DFQATT, SNEGSKA (reference sequence). CDR3 in DNA: TGCAGGGCCACGGGAGGGAACTATGGCTACACCTTC. Protein sequence: CRATGGNYGYTF.

The genes are TRBV30 and TRBJ1-5; D remains ambiguous. The ends were cut back, 0 bases at V and 9 bases at J, with 6 bases in the middle. This CDR3 is 11 amino acids long. CDR1 is GTSNPN, CDR2 SVGIG, per germline (reference sequence). The CDR3: CAWSVDGPQHF. The DNA for the CDR3 is TGTGCCTGGAGTGTAGACGGGCCCCAGCATTTT.

The rearrangement uses TRBV9 and TRBJ2-7, with D uncertain. Germline assignment: CDR1 SGDLS and CDR2 YYNGEE. The CDR3 sequence is 12 residues long. V shed 3 bases and J shed 0 bases, with 4 bases lying between them. CDR3 DNA sequence: TGTGCCAGCAGCGCTGACTCCTACGAGCAGTACTTC. Encoded protein: CASSADSYEQYF.

The chain is built from TRBV6-6 and TRBJ2-1; TRBD1 or TRBD2 may be the D gene (5 bases each). CDR1 is MNHNY, CDR2 SVGAGI, per germline (reference sequence). The germline V and J ends were trimmed by 5 bases and 0 bases, with 14 bases remaining between them. The CDR3 is 16 amino acids. CDR3 DNA sequence: TGTGCCAGCAGTAAGACCCAGAGGGGCTCCTACAATGAGCAGTTCTTC. Translated: CASSKTQRGSYNEQFF.

The V call is TRBV12-3 or TRBV12-4, the J call TRBJ1-4; unclear D gene. V lost 5 bases, J lost 4 bases, and 11 bases lay in between. The CDR3 runs 14 residues. The CDR3 DNA sequence: TGTGCCAGCAGTCTGGGTTACGGTAATGAAAAACTGTTTTTT. Its protein product is CASSLGYGNEKLFF.

V gene TRBV5-4 combines with J gene TRBJ2-7, with TRBD1 identical over 9 bases. With V trimmed by 4 bases and J by 2 bases, 10 bases remained unmatched. The CDR3 spans 16 residues. Germline CDR1 SGHNT, CDR2 YYREEE (reference sequence). DNA for the CDR3: TGTGCCAGCAGCGACTACCGGGACAGGGCTACCTACGAGCAGTACTTC. Protein product: CASSDYRDRATYEQYF.

The V and J genes are TRBV30 and TRBJ2-7; no clear D. Looked up from germline, CDR1 is GTSNPN and CDR2 is SVGIG (reference sequence). The CDR3 loop spans 11 amino acids. Trimming stripped 3 bases from V and 5 bases from J, with 8 bases between. This CDR3 reads CAWSVGDEQYF. In nucleotides, the CDR3 is TGTGCCTGGAGCGTCGGAGACGAGCAGTACTTC.

This chain joins TRBV12-3 or TRBV12-4 and TRBJ2-7, with D possibly matching TRBD2 (6 bases). V was trimmed by 3 bases and J by 3 bases, leaving 9 bases between them. This CDR3 is 13 amino acids long. The CDR3 DNA reads TGTGCCAGCAGTTTCGGGACTCTCTACGAGCAGTACTTC. Its protein product is CASSFGTLYEQYF.

V usage is TRBV4-1 and J usage is TRBJ2-7; 7 nucleotides line up with TRBD2. CDR1 is MGHRA and CDR2 is YSYEKL in the germline V gene. The CDR3 has 14 residues. With V trimmed by 1 base and J by 3 bases, 3 bases remained unmatched. CDR3 nucleotide sequence: TGCGCCAGCAGCCAAGCGGGGGGAAACTACGAGCAGTACTTC. Translation gives CASSQAGGNYEQYF.

The J gene is TRBJ2-7, the V gene TRBV18, with 11 bases aligning to TRBD2. CDR3 length: 16 amino acids. V was pared by 3 bases and J by 2 bases, with 6 bases of the junction left unmatched. Per the germline V gene, CDR1 is KGHSH and CDR2 is LQKENI. CDR3 bases: TGTGCCAGCTCACCCAAGACTAGCGGGGTAACCTACGAGCAGTACTTC. It encodes CASSPKTSGVTYEQYF.

V gene TRBV27 combines with J gene TRBJ2-7; D perhaps matches TRBD2 (6 bases). The germline CDR1 and CDR2 sequences are MNHEY and SMNVEV (reference sequence). Trimming cost V 5 bases and J 0 bases, with 11 bases left between them. The CDR3 is 14 residues long. The chain's CDR3 is CASSVTSLSYEQYF. In DNA, the CDR3 is TGTGCCAGCAGTGTTACTAGCCTCTCCTACGAGCAGTACTTC.

The chain uses TRBV15 and TRBJ2-6, with D possibly matching TRBD2 (6 bases). The CDR3 sequence is 16 residues long. Germline values: CDR1 LNHNV, CDR2 YYDKDF (reference sequence). Trimming took 0 bases from V and 0 from J, leaving 6 bases between them. The DNA for the CDR3 is TGTGCCACCAGCAGAGAGGGGGGCTCTGGGGCCAACGTCCTGACTTTC. This gives the protein CATSREGGSGANVLTF.

This chain joins TRBV2 and TRBJ1-2; perhaps TRBD1 as D (6 bases). Trimming left V 6 bases short and J 6 bases short, with 17 bases between. CDR1 SNHLY and CDR2 FYNNEI come from the germline V gene. The CDR3 spans 14 residues. CDR3 nucleotide sequence: TGTGCCAGCAGCGACCCGACAGGCGGAAATGGCTACACCTTC. It encodes CASSDPTGGNGYTF.